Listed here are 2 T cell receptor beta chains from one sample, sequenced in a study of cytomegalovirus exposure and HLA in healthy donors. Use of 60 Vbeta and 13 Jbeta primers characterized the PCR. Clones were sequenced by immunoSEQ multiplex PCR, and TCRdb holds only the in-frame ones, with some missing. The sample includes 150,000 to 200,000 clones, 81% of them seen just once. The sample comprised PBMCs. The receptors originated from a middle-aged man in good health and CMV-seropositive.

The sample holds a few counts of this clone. CDR3 sequence: CASSFAPGLADYEQYF. The CDR3 coding sequence is TGTGCCAGCAGTTTTGCCCCGGGACTAGCGGACTACGAGCAGTACTTC. V and J are TRBV28 and TRBJ2-7, with 11 bases matching TRBD2. Germline CDR1 MDHEN, CDR2 SYDVKM. Unmatched junction bases numbered 7, after V lost 3 bases and J lost 3 bases. The CDR3 spans 16 residues.

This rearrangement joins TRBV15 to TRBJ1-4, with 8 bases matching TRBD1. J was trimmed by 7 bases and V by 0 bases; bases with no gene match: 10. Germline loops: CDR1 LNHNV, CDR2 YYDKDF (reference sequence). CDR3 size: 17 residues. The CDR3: CATSRDLPRGPIEKLFF. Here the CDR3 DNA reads TGTGCCACCAGCAGAGATTTGCCCAGGGGGCCGATTGAAAAACTGTTTTTT.